Listed here are 8 T cell receptor beta chains from one sample, sequenced in a study of blood T cell repertoires in COVID-19. TCRdb keeps only in-frame clones here, not all; method: immunoSEQ multiplex PCR. The sample includes about 150,000 clones, around 87% of them seen just once. Sequencing used PBMCs or T cells enriched from blood (not recorded which). All receptors come from a woman between 40 and 55 years old who had been exposed to COVID-19.

This chain connects TRBV3-1 (or the pseudogene TRBV3-2) to TRBJ1-1, with D uncertain. V lost 4 bases to trimming and J lost 4 bases, with 13 bases between them. CDR1 LGHDT and CDR2 YNNKEL come from the germline V gene (reference sequence). There are 14 residues in the CDR3. This chain's CDR3 is CASSPTVTSTEAFF. For the CDR3, the DNA is TGTGCCAGCAGCCCCACAGTAACATCCACTGAAGCTTTCTTT.

The V gene is TRBV18, the J gene TRBJ1-1; maybe TRBD1 (6 bases). V gave up 2 bases and J gave up 3 bases, with 16 bases separating them. The CDR3 consists of 16 residues. CDR1 KGHSH and CDR2 LQKENI come from the germline V gene. CDR3: CASSPLEAGVHTEAFF. The CDR3 DNA reads as TGTGCCAGCTCACCATTAGAAGCAGGGGTACACACTGAAGCTTTCTTT.

The genes are TRBV23-1 and TRBJ1-2, with D unclear. TRBV23-1 is an open reading frame whose function is uncertain. This CDR3 region has 10 residues. The V end lost 2 bases, the J end lost 11 bases, and 6 bases lay between the germline ends. The CDR3 sequence: CASSQNQYTF. CDR3 sequence (DNA): TGCGCCAGCAGTCAAAACCAGTACACCTTC.

V gene TRBV28 combines with J gene TRBJ2-7; 9 bases fit TRBD2. Germline trimming cut 7 bases from V and 2 bases from J; bases unmatched to any gene: 9. There are 15 residues in the CDR3. Germline assignment: CDR1 MDHEN and CDR2 SYDVKM. The CDR3 spells CASTLGAGGPYEQYF. In nucleotides, the CDR3 is TGTGCCAGCACGTTGGGCGCGGGAGGGCCCTACGAGCAGTACTTC.

This chain connects TRBV16 to TRBJ1-5, with D possibly TRBD1 on 5 matching bases. The CDR3 has 15 residues. Germline values: CDR1 KGHSY, CDR2 FQNENV. V gave up 0 bases and J gave up 7 bases, with 13 bases separating them. The CDR3: CASSQSGREGQPQHF. In DNA, the CDR3 is TGTGCCAGCAGCCAATCGGGCAGGGAAGGGCAGCCCCAGCATTTT.

The chain employs TRBV19 and TRBJ1-3; D ambiguous. CDR1 LNHDA and CDR2 SQIVND come from the germline V gene (reference sequence). The CDR3 has 15 residues. Trimming cost V 4 bases and J 4 bases, with 14 bases left between them. The CDR3 protein is CASSRPYWSGNTIYF. For the CDR3, the DNA is TGTGCCAGTAGTAGGCCCTATTGGAGCGGAAACACCATATATTTT.

Details on this clone: Additional DNA sequences in this sample encode the identical CDR3. The chain links TRBV18 to TRBJ2-2; 9 positions agree with TRBD2. Germline loops: CDR1 KGHSH, CDR2 LQKENI. The CDR3 loop spans 16 amino acids. Trimming took 2 bases from V and 2 from J; bases not matched to a gene: 3. The CDR3 DNA sequence: TGTGCCAGCTCACCAAGCGGGGGGTCCAACACCGGGGAGCTGTTTTTT. Translating it yields CASSPSGGSNTGELFF.

This chain links TRBV7-2 with TRBJ1-3; TRBD1 matches at 8 bases. Per the germline V gene, CDR1 is SGHTA and CDR2 is FQGNSA. The CDR3 runs 17 residues. The trim removed 1 base at V and 0 bases at J, leaving 5 bases unmatched. The CDR3 DNA sequence: TGTGCCAGCAGCTTAGAGCAGGACAGGGTCTCTGGAAACACCATATATTTT. Translated, it gives CASSLEQDRVSGNTIYF.